The 25 T cell receptor beta chains listed next were all sequenced from one sample in a study of blood T cell repertoires in COVID-19. Sequencing used immunoSEQ multiplex PCR; TCRdb keeps in-frame clones, though not all of them. This table holds hundreds of thousands of clones, 86% found once. The sequenced material came from peripheral blood. The origin of the receptors is a woman in her forties or fifties with acute or convalescent COVID-19.

The chain has TRBV19 and TRBJ1-2; 8 bases map to TRBD1. The length of the CDR3 is 12 residues. The germline CDR1 and CDR2 sequences are LNHDA and SQIVND (reference sequence). The V segment lost 8 bases and the J segment 6 bases; nucleotides outside the gene matches: 5. DNA for the CDR3: TGTGCCAGTCTTACAGGGGGAAATGGCTACACCTTC. Translated: CASLTGGNGYTF.

The V and J genes are TRBV3-1 (or the pseudogene TRBV3-2) and TRBJ2-1; D not certain. Trimming took 1 base from V and 9 from J, leaving 10 bases between them. The CDR3 totals 13 residues. Looked up from germline, CDR1 is LGHDT and CDR2 is YNNKEL (reference sequence). The DNA for the CDR3 is TGTGCCAGCAGCCAAGCGCTAACGGGTGAGCAGTTCTTC. As protein: CASSQALTGEQFF.

The chain employs TRBV21-1 and TRBJ2-2; no DNA check was done on the table's D call, TRBD2. TRBV21-1 is a documented pseudogene. There are 19 residues in the CDR3. The CDR3 is CASSTLRASGGESTGELFF. Written as DNA, the CDR3 is TGTGCCAGCAGCACGCTCCGGGCTAGCGGGGGAGAGAGCACCGGGGAGCTGTTTTTT.

This chain uses TRBV6-2 or TRBV6-3 with TRBJ2-7; the match to TRBD1 covers 7 bases. Germline-derived CDR1 and CDR2 are MNHEY and SVGEGT. Germline trimming cut 5 bases from V and 0 bases from J; bases unmatched to any gene: 4. The CDR3 loop spans 14 amino acids. The CDR3 region has the DNA TGTGCCAGCAGTCGGGACAGTTCCTCCTACGAGCAGTACTTC. As protein: CASSRDSSSYEQYF.

This clone was seen a few times. The chain couples TRBV3-1 (or the pseudogene TRBV3-2) to TRBJ1-5, with 8 bases aligning to TRBD1. Germline trimming cut 5 bases from V and 5 bases from J; bases unmatched to any gene: 2. This CDR3 is built from 13 residues. Germline loops: CDR1 LGHDT, CDR2 YNNKEL (reference sequence). The CDR3 protein is CASSKDRDQPQHF. The CDR3 nucleotides read TGTGCCAGCAGCAAGGACAGGGATCAGCCCCAGCATTTT.

The chain recombines TRBV6-2 or TRBV6-3 with TRBJ1-1; 10 positions match TRBD1. The germline CDR1 and CDR2 sequences are MNHEY and SVGEGT. There are 15 residues in the CDR3. The J segment lost 5 bases and the V segment lost 6 bases, leaving 9 bases of the junction unmatched. In DNA form, the CDR3 reads TGTGCCAGCAGCACCGGGACAGGGGCCAATACTGAAGCTTTCTTT. Translating gives CASSTGTGANTEAFF.

V usage is TRBV23-1 and J usage is TRBJ1-1; TRBD1 matches at 9 bases. TRBV23-1 qualifies as an ORF whose function is uncertain. V was pared by 0 bases and J by 1 base, with 6 bases of the junction left unmatched. The CDR3 is made up of 17 amino acids. CDR3 sequence: CASSQSIQGARNTEAFF. DNA for the CDR3: TGCGCCAGCAGTCAATCCATACAGGGGGCTCGGAACACTGAAGCTTTCTTT.

The chain uses TRBV4-3 and TRBJ2-3; D is undetermined. The length of the CDR3 is 13 residues. Germline V gene lookup returns CDR1 LGHNA and CDR2 YSLEER. The V and J ends lost 4 bases and 1 base respectively, with 6 bases between them. DNA for the CDR3: TGCGCCAGCAGCCTCCTCGGCACAGATACGCAGTATTTT. Its translation is CASSLLGTDTQYF.

As for this clone: Other DNA sequences in this specimen translate into the identical CDR3. The CDR3 loop reads CASSAQGDTEAFF. The CDR3 region has the DNA TGTGCCAGCAGCGCACAGGGGGACACTGAAGCTTTCTTT. This chain uses TRBV2 with TRBJ1-1, with TRBD1 matching over 8 bases. The junction had 3 bases not matched to a gene; V was cut back by 6 bases and J by 3 bases. There are 13 residues in the CDR3. CDR1 is SNHLY and CDR2 is FYNNEI in the germline V gene.

A few counts support this clone. This rearrangement joins TRBV2 to TRBJ2-7; 7 positions match TRBD1. The CDR3 is 12 amino acids. In germline, CDR1 is SNHLY, CDR2 FYNNEI. The trim removed 4 bases at V and 3 bases at J, leaving 0 bases unmatched. The CDR3 protein is CASSGQGYEQYF. The CDR3 nucleotides are TGTGCCAGCAGTGGACAGGGCTACGAGCAGTACTTC.

This chain uses TRBV7-9 with TRBJ1-2, with D perhaps matching TRBD1 (6 bases). The CDR3 loop spans 15 amino acids. The V and J ends lost 4 bases and 2 bases respectively, with 14 bases between them. Germline V gene sequence: CDR1 SEHNR, CDR2 FQNEAQ (reference sequence). CDR3 DNA: TGTGCCAGCAGCTCAGAGGGACACAGAAACTATGGCTACACCTTC. It codes for CASSSEGHRNYGYTF.

This chain uses TRBV3-1 (or the pseudogene TRBV3-2) with TRBJ2-3; TRBD2 matches at 9 bases. The germline V gene encodes CDR1 LGHDT and CDR2 YNNKEL (reference sequence). The CDR3 is made up of 16 amino acids. V shed 1 base, J shed 3 bases, and the junction held 5 bases outside the gene matches. This CDR3 reads CASSQGRGGGTDTQYF. In DNA form, the CDR3 reads TGTGCCAGCAGCCAAGGGCGCGGGGGGGGGACAGATACGCAGTATTTT.

The chain uses TRBV3-1 (or the pseudogene TRBV3-2) and TRBJ2-7, with no clear D. This CDR3 has 13 amino acids. V shed 5 bases and J shed 7 bases, with 15 bases lying between them. Germline V gives CDR1 LGHDT, CDR2 YNNKEL (reference sequence). The CDR3 protein is CASSSSSSWEQYF. The CDR3 nucleotides read TGTGCCAGCAGCTCCTCGAGTAGTTGGGAGCAGTACTTC.

The genes are TRBV6-5 and TRBJ2-5, with D possibly matching TRBD1 (6 bases). V was shortened by 6 bases and J by 0 bases, with 11 bases between the two germline ends. Germline V gene data show CDR1 as MNHEY and CDR2 as SVGAGI. This CDR3 is 14 amino acids long. This CDR3 is CASRGGLYQETQYF. The CDR3 DNA reads TGTGCCAGCAGAGGGGGTTTGTACCAAGAGACCCAGTACTTC.

This rearrangement joins TRBV9 to TRBJ2-7; 9 nucleotides match TRBD2. V dropped 3 bases and J dropped 4; count of bases not matched to a gene: 11. The CDR3 has 16 residues. Germline-derived CDR1 and CDR2 are SGDLS and YYNGEE. Here the CDR3 reads CASSAGVVAGEYEQYF. Written as DNA, the CDR3 is TGTGCCAGCAGCGCCGGTGTGGTAGCGGGGGAATACGAGCAGTACTTC.

V usage is TRBV7-9 and J usage is TRBJ1-4, with TRBD1 matching over 7 bases. After removal of 4 bases from V and 4 bases from J, the junction contained 9 bases not matched to a gene. The CDR3 has 16 amino acids. Germline V gene lookup returns CDR1 SEHNR and CDR2 FQNEAQ (reference sequence). CDR3 residues: CASSSNTGTVNEKLFF. DNA for the CDR3: TGTGCCAGCAGCTCGAACACCGGGACAGTTAATGAAAAACTGTTTTTT.

The V and J genes are TRBV5-1 and TRBJ1-2; D is uncertain. The CDR3 is 15 amino acids. The germline V gene encodes CDR1 SGHRS and CDR2 YFSETQ. The ends were cut back, 2 bases at V and 4 bases at J, with 15 bases in the middle. The CDR3 loop reads CASSFGGLSGYGYTF. The CDR3 DNA is TGCGCCAGCAGCTTTGGTGGTCTATCCGGCTATGGCTACACCTTC. Supplemented by reference TRBV5-1 and TRBJ1-2, the full variable domain reads KAGVTQTPRYLIKTRGQQVTLSCSPISGHRSVSWYQQTPGQGLQFLFEYFSETQRNKGNFPGRFSGRQFSNSRSEMNVSTLELGDSALYLCASSFGGLSGYGYTFGSGTRLTVV.

CDR3 amino acids: CASSQDPWAATEAFF. Written as DNA, the CDR3 is TGCGCCAGCAGCCAAGATCCCTGGGCCGCCACTGAAGCTTTCTTT. The chain has TRBV4-3 and TRBJ1-1; D gene uncertain. The V and J ends lost 0 bases and 4 bases respectively, with 12 bases between them. Germline CDR1 reads LGHNA; CDR2 reads YSLEER. CDR3 length: 15 residues.

This clone was seen many times. This chain joins TRBV4-1 and TRBJ2-1; the match to TRBD2 covers 9 bases. V was clipped by 0 bases and J by 4 bases; unmatched bases: 1. The CDR3 has 15 amino acids. Germline loops: CDR1 MGHRA, CDR2 YSYEKL. This chain's CDR3 is CASSQELAGYNEQFF. The CDR3 DNA sequence: TGCGCCAGCAGCCAAGAACTAGCGGGTTACAATGAGCAGTTCTTC.

In this sample, this clone turned up once. The rearrangement joins TRBV13 to TRBJ2-7; D uncertain. V was pared by 3 bases and J by 4 bases, with 7 bases between. The CDR3 covers 12 residues. Germline CDR1 reads PRHDT; CDR2 reads FYEKMQ (reference sequence). The CDR3 bases are TGTGCCAGCAGCTTGGGCAGATACGAGCAGTACTTC. It translates to CASSLGRYEQYF.

V and J are TRBV25-1 and TRBJ1-2; the match to TRBD1 covers 7 bases. The CDR3 consists of 15 residues. Trimming cost V 1 base and J 4 bases; bases outside gene matches: 6. CDR1 and CDR2 (germline): MGHDK, SYGVNS. The CDR3 DNA is TGTGCCAGCAGTGAATCAGACAGGGTTGGCTATGGCTACACCTTC. Protein sequence: CASSESDRVGYGYTF.

This clone has a handful of counts. The chain combines TRBV5-1 with TRBJ2-5; 8 bases fit TRBD1. Germline CDR1 and CDR2: SGHRS and YFSETQ. V was clipped by 4 bases and J by 1 base; unmatched bases: 6. This CDR3 is 15 amino acids long. The CDR3 DNA reads TGCGCCAGCAGCGCCCAGGGACAGGCCCAAGAGACCCAGTACTTC. Translation: CASSAQGQAQETQYF. The full variable domain, its missing parts supplied by reference TRBV5-1 and TRBJ2-5, is KAGVTQTPRYLIKTRGQQVTLSCSPISGHRSVSWYQQTPGQGLQFLFEYFSETQRNKGNFPGRFSGRQFSNSRSEMNVSTLELGDSALYLCASSAQGQAQETQYFGPGTRLLVL.

The chain recombines TRBV19 with TRBJ2-2; D might be TRBD1 (5 bases). Per the germline V gene, CDR1 is LNHDA and CDR2 is SQIVND (reference sequence). V was shortened by 6 bases and J by 5 bases, with 13 bases between the two germline ends. This CDR3 is 14 amino acids long. The CDR3 region has the DNA TGTGCCAGTAGACAGGCTCCGGGTACCGGGGAGCTGTTTTTT. This encodes CASRQAPGTGELFF.

The rearrangement uses TRBV9 and TRBJ2-3, with 8 bases fitting TRBD2. Germline CDR1 SGDLS, CDR2 YYNGEE. V lost 9 bases to trimming and J lost 0 bases; unmatched junction nucleotides: 9. This CDR3 is built from 15 residues. CDR3 nucleotides: TGTGCCAATATCACGGGGGGGCCGAGCACAGATACGCAGTATTTT. It codes for CANITGGPSTDTQYF.

CDR3 protein: CASSSRGENYGYTF. CDR3 sequence (DNA): TGTGCCAGCAGCTCTCGGGGGGAAAACTATGGCTACACCTTC. The chain has TRBV13 and TRBJ1-2, with D possibly being TRBD1 (5 bases). The germline V gene has CDR1 PRHDT and CDR2 FYEKMQ (reference sequence). The ends were cut back, 4 bases at V and 2 bases at J, with 11 bases in the middle. The length of the CDR3 is 14 residues.